This entry features one T cell receptor beta chain sequence. Its target is unknown. Trimming pared 1 base from V and 2 bases from J, leaving 14 bases between. CDR3 size: 16 residues. CDR1 SGHRS and CDR2 YFSETQ come from the germline V gene. Sequencing used immunoSEQ multiplex PCR; TCRdb keeps in-frame clones, though not all of them. The table shows about 130,000 clones, with 89% occurring only once. This specimen belongs to a study of cytomegalovirus exposure and HLA in healthy donors. Findings and limits, study-wide: The classifier reportedly diagnosed cytomegalovirus status with high specificity and sensitivity. Through in vitro validation, a few CMV-associated chains were shown to be specific for CMV antigens. That first-cohort TCR clusters tended to co-occur in the 95 to 150 validation repertoires was found in a later analysis.

The chain carries TRBV5-1 and TRBJ2-3; possibly TRBD1 for D (5 bases). Sequences were obtained from PBMCs. The sequence derives from a woman aged 18-29 years in good health and CMV-seropositive. The CDR3 region has the DNA TGCGCCAGCAGCTTGTCGGTCAGGGATCCCACAGATACGCAGTATTTT. Its translation is CASSLSVRDPTDTQYF.